These 21 T cell receptor beta chains were all obtained from the same sample, sequenced in a study of blood T cell repertoires in COVID-19. Using immunoSEQ multiplex PCR, the repertoire was profiled, and TCRdb retains in-frame clones only, with some absent. The sample lists under 100,000 clones, 81% occurring once. The sequenced sample was peripheral blood. Receptors originate from a human donor in a cohort sampled during active COVID-19.

Regarding this clone: The identical CDR3 is also encoded by other nucleotide sequences in the sample. The chain combines TRBV7-9 with TRBJ1-2; 7 bases line up with TRBD1. V shed 3 bases, J shed 2 bases, and the junction held 0 bases outside the gene matches. This CDR3 is built from 13 residues. Per the germline V gene, CDR1 is SEHNR and CDR2 is FQNEAQ (reference sequence). The DNA for the CDR3 is TGTGCCAGCAGCTTGGGACAGAACTATGGCTACACCTTC. Translating gives CASSLGQNYGYTF.

The V and J genes are TRBV9 and TRBJ2-7, with a tentative D call TRBD1 (6 bases). V was clipped by 1 base and J by 4 bases, with 12 bases between them. CDR3 length: 14 residues. Germline CDR1 SGDLS, CDR2 YYNGEE. The CDR3 loop reads CASSVQGSGYEQYF. In nucleotides, the CDR3 is TGTGCCAGCAGCGTACAGGGGTCTGGTTACGAGCAGTACTTC.

This chain links TRBV28 with TRBJ1-2; D is perhaps TRBD1 (5 bases). The CDR3 sequence is 12 residues long. The V end lost 7 bases, the J end lost 7 bases, and 13 bases lay between the germline ends. Germline V lookup: CDR1 MDHEN, CDR2 SYDVKM. As DNA, the CDR3 is TGTGCCAGCAATCAGGGTAGGGGTGGCTACACCTTC. This encodes CASNQGRGGYTF.

The chain links TRBV18 to TRBJ2-5; weak D call: TRBD1 (5 bases). The CDR3 runs 16 residues. Looked up from germline, CDR1 is KGHSH and CDR2 is LQKENI. V was trimmed by 3 bases and J by 0 bases, leaving 14 bases between them. DNA for the CDR3: TGTGCCAGCTCACCTATTCCCCTAGGGGACCAAGAGACCCAGTACTTC. Translating gives CASSPIPLGDQETQYF.

The J gene is TRBJ2-7, the V gene TRBV7-2; TRBD2 is a possible D gene (7 bases). Germline V gene lookup returns CDR1 SGHTA and CDR2 FQGNSA. V lost 1 base to trimming and J lost 7 bases, with 14 bases between them. The CDR3 length is 14 residues. This CDR3 reads CASSLEGGLKEQYF. The CDR3 bases are TGTGCCAGCAGCTTAGAGGGGGGGCTGAAGGAGCAGTACTTC.

The V gene is TRBV27, the J gene TRBJ1-2; 8 bases match TRBD1. CDR1 MNHEY and CDR2 SMNVEV come from the germline V gene (reference sequence). The CDR3 contains 15 residues. The junction had 13 bases not matched to a gene; V was cut back by 5 bases and J by 8 bases. CDR3 residues: CASSAKTGGREGYTF. CDR3 nucleotides: TGTGCCAGCAGTGCCAAAACAGGGGGTAGGGAGGGCTACACCTTC.

The J gene is TRBJ2-4, the V gene TRBV11-2; TRBD2 matches 8 bases. With 5 bases clipped from V and 8 bases from J, the junction kept 8 bases outside the gene matches. Germline CDR1 SGHAT, CDR2 FQNNGV. The CDR3 length is 14 residues. CDR3 in amino acids: CASSPSTSADIQYF. In DNA, the CDR3 is TGTGCCAGCAGCCCCTCGACTAGCGCGGACATTCAGTACTTC. The variable domain in full, with the rest retrieved from reference TRBV11-2 and TRBJ2-4, is EAGVAQSPRYKIIEKRQSVAFWCNPISGHATLYWYQQILGQGPKLLIQFQNNGVVDDSQLPKDRFSAERLKGVDSTLKIQPAKLEDSAVYLCASSPSTSADIQYFGAGTRLSVL.

This clone has a handful of counts. The V and J genes are TRBV6-5 and TRBJ2-2; D gene uncertain. Trimming removed 6 bases at V and 4 bases at J, with 15 bases between. CDR1 and CDR2 from the germline V gene are MNHEY and SVGAGI. The CDR3 has 15 residues. CDR3 sequence reads: CASSPPSSITGELFF. CDR3 sequence (DNA): TGTGCCAGCAGCCCCCCGAGTAGCATCACCGGGGAGCTGTTTTTT.

The table lists this clone with many counts. The chain uses TRBV12-3 or TRBV12-4 and TRBJ2-7; TRBD1 matches 7 bases. The J segment lost 5 bases and the V segment lost 1 base, leaving 2 bases of the junction unmatched. The CDR3 runs to 13 residues. CDR3 DNA sequence: TGTGCCAGCAGTTTAGGACAGGGCCACGAGCAGTACTTC. This codes for CASSLGQGHEQYF.

CDR3 DNA sequence: TGCGCCAGCAGCTTTTTGCCGTGGAGGCAGCCCCTCTCTGGAAACACCATATATTTT. This sequence encodes CASSFLPWRQPLSGNTIYF. The chain combines TRBV5-1 with TRBJ1-3, with no clear D. Trimming cost V 2 bases and J 0 bases, with 21 bases left between them. Germline assignment: CDR1 SGHRS and CDR2 YFSETQ. The CDR3 is made up of 19 amino acids.

The chain joins TRBV13 to TRBJ1-2; a possible D gene is TRBD1 (5 bases). The germline V gene encodes CDR1 PRHDT and CDR2 FYEKMQ (reference sequence). Deletions cut 5 bases from V and 4 bases from J, with 17 bases between. The CDR3 has 15 residues. DNA of the CDR3: TGTGCCAGCAGCCCCGGGGGAGCGCGGACCTATGGCTACACCTTC. Translating it yields CASSPGGARTYGYTF.

This chain links TRBV5-5 with TRBJ1-4, with 9 bases that match TRBD1. Losses at the gene ends were 4 bases for V and 5 bases for J; bases not matched to a gene: 6. This CDR3 is built from 15 residues. Per germline, CDR1 SGHKS and CDR2 YYEKEE (reference sequence). The DNA for the CDR3 is TGTGCCAGCAGCCCACAGGACAGGGGCAATGAAAAACTGTTTTTT. Translating gives CASSPQDRGNEKLFF. The full variable domain, its missing parts supplied by reference TRBV5-5 and TRBJ1-4, is DAGVTQSPTHLIKTRGQQVTLRCSPISGHKSVSWYQQVLGQGPQFIFQYYEKEERGRGNFPDRFSARQFPNYSSELNVNALLLGDSALYLCASSPQDRGNEKLFFGSGTQLSVL.

V and J are TRBV5-8 and TRBJ1-4; 10 nucleotides line up with TRBD1. V was pared by 3 bases and J by 8 bases, with 4 bases of the junction left unmatched. The CDR3 has 14 residues. CDR1 SGHTS and CDR2 YDEGEE come from the germline V gene. The CDR3 nucleotides read TGTGCCAGCAGCTGGGGACAGGGGAGGGAAAAACTGTTTTTT. Amino acid sequence: CASSWGQGREKLFF.

The chain links TRBV2 to TRBJ2-1, with 9 bases that match TRBD1. Losses at the gene ends were 6 bases for V and 1 base for J; bases not matched to a gene: 4. This CDR3 has 15 residues. Germline CDR1 SNHLY, CDR2 FYNNEI. CDR3 residues: CASRAGTGSYNEQFF. The CDR3 DNA sequence: TGTGCCAGCAGGGCCGGGACAGGGTCCTACAATGAGCAGTTCTTC.

This clone has only one observation. This chain connects TRBV28 to TRBJ1-3; TRBD1 matches at 8 bases. Looked up from germline, CDR1 is MDHEN and CDR2 is SYDVKM. With 8 bases clipped from V and 2 bases from J, the junction kept 14 bases outside the gene matches. The CDR3 totals 17 residues. CDR3 region: CASQEGGTGIAGNTIYF. CDR3 nucleotides: TGTGCCAGCCAGGAAGGTGGGACAGGAATCGCTGGAAACACCATATATTTT.

This rearrangement joins TRBV14 to TRBJ1-3, with 7 bases aligning to TRBD1. The junction had 8 bases not matched to a gene; V was cut back by 2 bases and J by 4 bases. Germline CDR1 and CDR2: SGHDN and FVKESK. CDR3 size: 16 residues. The chain's CDR3 is CASSQKWTGAGNTIYF. The CDR3 DNA reads as TGTGCCAGCAGCCAAAAATGGACAGGTGCAGGAAACACCATATATTTT.

This clone was detected only a few times. The rearrangement joins TRBV30 to TRBJ2-7, with D possibly being TRBD1 (5 bases). Trimming took 4 bases from V and 3 from J, leaving 16 bases between them. The germline gives CDR1 GTSNPN, CDR2 SVGIG (reference sequence). This CDR3 is 14 amino acids long. Here the CDR3 DNA reads TGTGCCTGGAACGGCAGGGAACAAGACTACGAGCAGTACTTC. It translates to CAWNGREQDYEQYF.

V is TRBV19 and J is TRBJ1-5; D not resolved. With 4 bases removed from V and 0 bases from J, the gap between germline ends came to 19 bases. Germline assignment: CDR1 LNHDA and CDR2 SQIVND (reference sequence). The CDR3 is made up of 18 amino acids. Here the CDR3 reads CASSTGREGRGSNQPQHF. CDR3 bases: TGTGCCAGTAGTACTGGGAGGGAAGGTCGTGGTAGCAATCAGCCCCAGCATTTT. Combining the CDR3 with reference TRBV19 and TRBJ1-5 gives the whole variable domain DGGITQSPKYLFRKEGQNVTLSCEQNLNHDAMYWYRQDPGQGLRLIYYSQIVNDFQKGDIAEGYSVSREKKESFPLTVTSAQKNPTAFYLCASSTGREGRGSNQPQHFGDGTRLSIL.

This clone showed up just once. This chain joins TRBV2 and TRBJ2-2; D possibly corresponds to TRBD2 (5 bases). Per the germline V gene, CDR1 is SNHLY and CDR2 is FYNNEI. With 3 bases removed from V and 3 bases from J, the gap between germline ends came to 8 bases. The CDR3 sequence is 14 residues long. CDR3 nucleotide sequence: TGTGCCAGCAGTGAGGAGGCGCACACCGGGGAGCTGTTTTTT. Its translation: CASSEEAHTGELFF.

This chain uses TRBV7-2 with TRBJ2-5; tentatively, D is TRBD1 (5 bases). With 4 bases removed from V and 1 base from J, the gap between germline ends came to 10 bases. Germline CDR1 is SGHTA and CDR2 is FQGNSA. There are 14 residues in the CDR3. CDR3 DNA: TGTGCCAGCAGCTGGGGCCGAGGCCAAGAGACCCAGTACTTC. Protein sequence: CASSWGRGQETQYF.

The chain couples TRBV18 to TRBJ2-7, with 11 bases lining up with TRBD1. This CDR3 spans 15 amino acids. V lost 6 bases and J lost 2; bases outside the gene matches: 6. The germline gives CDR1 KGHSH, CDR2 LQKENI. CDR3 region: CASSTQGQGAYEQYF. In DNA form, the CDR3 reads TGTGCCAGCTCGACCCAGGGACAGGGGGCCTACGAGCAGTACTTC.